This T cell receptor (beta chain) originates from a study of blood T cell repertoires in COVID-19. Overall study: The study drew acute and convalescent COVID-19 samples from the United States, Italy and Spain. Sources were T cells, B-cell-depleted T cells, or PBMCs; the material itself was cDNA or gDNA.

As handled by the study authors: Reference gene primer amplification in the assay estimated nucleated cell counts. Libraries were prepared by immunoSEQ multiplex PCR; TCRdb keeps only in-frame clonotypes and omits some of them. Clone size and V and J calls were adopted from that table, with D and trimming inferred from the DNA. In the table there are about 150,000 clones, roughly 89% of which are singletons. Trimming pared 3 bases from V and 0 bases from J, leaving 15 bases between. Germline-derived CDR1 and CDR2 are SGHVS and FQNEAQ. The CDR3 has 16 amino acids. This sequence originates from a human donor in a cohort sampled during active COVID-19. Sequencing was performed on peripheral blood. The chain couples TRBV7-8 to TRBJ2-7; a possible D gene is TRBD2 (6 bases). The CDR3 DNA reads TGTGCCAGCAGCTTGGGATTAGCGGAAGCCTCCTACGAGCAGTACTTC. It encodes CASSLGLAEASYEQYF. The complete variable domain, with remaining parts taken from reference TRBV7-8 and TRBJ2-7, reads GAGVSQSPRYKVAKRGQDVALRCDPISGHVSLFWYQQALGQGPEFLTYFQNEAQLDKSGLPSDRFFAERPEGSVSTLKIQRTQQEDSAVYLCASSLGLAEASYEQYFGPGTRLTVT.